The present TCR beta chain was sequenced within a study of blood T cell repertoires in COVID-19. About the study: Collection of acute and convalescent COVID-19 samples took place in the United States, Italy and Spain.

Per the original methods: Amplification with reference gene primers provided the estimates of nucleated cell counts. The data were produced by immunoSEQ multiplex PCR, yet TCRdb's version contains in-frame clones alone and is incomplete. Clone size and the V and J calls come from that table; the DNA yielded D and trimming. The table has about 330,000 clones, about 89% seen once. The cohort comprised adults aged 18 to 89 years residing in 24 US areas. Before being deemed recovered, Cohort 3 donors had two negative PCRs, clearance, or symptom resolution. The germline gives CDR1 MGHDK, CDR2 SYGVNS. The CDR3 is 18 residues long. Trimming removed 3 bases from V and 0 bases from J; junction bases left unmatched: 8.

The chain recombines TRBV25-1 with TRBJ1-6, with 7 bases fitting TRBD1. The clonotype comes from a woman in her twenties or thirties who had recovered from COVID-19. Sequenced: PBMCs or T cells enriched from blood (not recorded which). The CDR3 DNA reads as TGTGCCAGCAGTGATCCTTCAGGGGGGAGCTCCTATAATTCACCCCTCCACTTT. It translates to CASSDPSGGSSYNSPLHF.